This T cell receptor beta chain originates from a study of blood T cells in healthy people across ages. Using a J-beta primer mix together with a sample-barcoded 5' primer, a second PCR was run for about 6 to 12 cycles. Every sample produced at least 3 million CDR3-containing paired-end reads. TCRdb independently ran MiXCR on the 5' RACE reads; one entry per CDR3 protein. Of roughly 900,000 distinct CDR3 sequences detected, around 30% appear once; the ten largest clones hold around 16%. Germline CDR1 SEHNR, CDR2 FQNEAQ (reference sequence). Trimming removed 0 bases at V and 4 bases at J, with 3 bases between. The CDR3 is 12 residues long. This clonotype was recorded many times.

The TCR comes from a woman of 80 years or more in good health. The chain recombines TRBV7-9 with TRBJ1-2; D is ambiguous. Sequenced input: blood. CDR3: CASSLAPYGYTF. CDR3 bases: TGTGCCAGCAGCTTAGCTCCCTATGGCTACACCTTC. The full variable domain, with the rest looked up from reference TRBV7-9 and TRBJ1-2, is DTGVSQNPRHKITKRGQNVTFRCDPISEHNRLYWYRQTLGQGPEFLTYFQNEAQLEKSRLLSDRFSAERPKGSFSTLEIQRTEQGDSAMYLCASSLAPYGYTFGSGTRLTVV.